The clone carrying this T cell receptor beta chain was detected a few times. The antigen is undetermined. This sample is drawn from a study of CD8 T cells in ankylosing spondylitis. Study outcomes and limitations: For ankylosing spondylitis blood, a TCR beta motif of under 10 highly homologous variants appeared characteristic. Reportedly, disease-linked clones are significantly enriched in ankylosing spondylitis patients' matched synovial fluid.

Scientists made TCR beta libraries using quantitative 5'-RACE with molecular barcodes. From the 5' RACE reads, TCRdb called clonotypes with MiXCR, one entry per CDR3 protein. The sample shows 200,000 to 250,000 distinct CDR3 sequences, 6% to 8.5% of them seen only once. V gave up 4 bases and J gave up 0 bases, with 13 bases separating them. The CDR3 consists of 16 residues. CDR1 LGHNA and CDR2 YSLEER come from the germline V gene. J is TRBJ1-3 and V is TRBV4-3; possibly TRBD1 for D (5 bases). Sequencing was done on a sample of blood, either unsorted or a sorted T cell fraction (not recorded which). The sequence was collected from a male donor with ankylosing spondylitis. The DNA of the CDR3 is TGCGCCAGCAGCCGAGTACAGGACCTCTCTGGAAACACCATATATTTT. Encoded protein: CASSRVQDLSGNTIYF.